This T cell receptor (beta chain) was retrieved from a study of beta chain features in type 1 diabetes (dated by TCRdb to the late 2010s). For context, the study as a whole: Patients and healthy donors did not differ in mean age, gender distribution, total cell number or subset yield. A total of just under 110,000,000 sorted cells were examined across all samples, and RNA yield correlated strongly with the number of cells per subset. The study compared the TCRB repertoires of sorted circulating CD4+ T cell subsets in recently diagnosed type 1 diabetes patients with those in matched healthy donors. Naive and central memory subsets were obtained from all 30 or so donors, but regulatory and stem cell-like memory subsets were isolated from only 8 patients and about eight healthy donors. Results and caveats for the whole study, not just this receptor: Shorter templates might be favored by PCR, yet because patient and control samples were amplified and corrected together, any such skew would affect both groups equally. Only small numbers of individuals were included in the HLA sub-analyses, which left unresolved whether HLA type had any influence on TCRB rearrangement. Patients with type 1 diabetes made fewer insertions and deleted more nucleotides at VDJ recombination sites, implying thymic rearrangement abnormalities. In all four CD4+ subsets, TCRB CDR3 length was moderately but significantly shorter in type 1 diabetes patients. The naive, central memory and regulatory TCRB repertoires appeared to resemble one another more closely among patients than among healthy donors. Sequencing cDNA rather than genomic DNA could over-represent highly expressing activated cells, although activation and CD3 levels did not differ between groups.

As for this clone: Its target antigen remains unknown. There are no base qualities to consult, and no much larger clone falls within one base.

Trimming leaves V shorter by 2 bases and J shorter by 7 bases, with the junction holding 4 bases beyond the gene matches. For CDR1 and CDR2, the germline V gene lists SGHDN and FVKESK. Taken from cysteine to phenylalanine, the CDR3 has 16 residues. Just CDR3 DNA is preserved here, 48 bases in frame from base 1. Each donor gave one peripheral blood draw, averaging approximately 0.11 L, which was collected into heparinised tubes. A BD FACSAria II was used to sort naive, central memory, regulatory and stem cell-like memory CD4+ T cells with a panel that included CD45RO, CCR7, CD25, CD127, CD95 and CD27. A purity above 95% was achieved for all sorted populations. PBMCs were isolated right away by Lymphoprep density gradient centrifugation and were stained directly, without culture. So that batch effects would be minimized, each experiment stained and sorted samples in pairs, pairing one healthy donor with one patient.

All of the isolated RNA was reverse transcribed with the High Capacity cDNA Reverse Transcription Kit, so expressed TCRB transcripts were sequenced. Deep immunoSEQ sequencing was applied to naive, central memory and regulatory T cell samples, giving an average of roughly 3.5 million total reads per sample. Sorted cells were lysed in RLT buffer, and RNA was extracted using DNase-treated RNeasy Micro or Mini kits according to cell number. To prevent cross-contamination, each cell subset was processed individually, whereas patient and healthy donor samples were processed jointly. The immunoSEQ multiplex PCR was used to amplify TCRB sequences from cDNA, yielding 87-bp fragments that span the CDR3 region. Sequencing of the amplicons was done on the Illumina HiSeq platform. The paper's processing steps were these. PCR bias was corrected computationally using synthetic template baselines, and reads within Hamming distance 2 were collapsed, with unmergeable singletons discarded. By aligning reads against IMGT, V, D and J genes, CDR3 length, and insertions or deletions at six rearrangement sites were assigned. Within each subset, clonotype counts were normalized to the number of sorted cells before true diversity and Gini coefficients were calculated with the tcR R package. The overlap coefficient, calculated on TCRB nucleotide sequences, was used to measure repertoire sharing. Entries here come from immuneACCESS through TCRdb and include only in-frame sequences with V and J called. Some clones fail to appear in such tables; in the studies checked, an unresolved V gene covers under half of the shortfall, and the cause of the remainder is unknown. The D gene and trimming were derived from the DNA, and the V and J assignments and clone size from that table. The sample table shows a few hundred thousand clones, and about a tenth are seen once. The ten largest account for 1% to 1.5% of the sample.

Recombination linked TRBV14 to TRBJ2-1; 14 bases in between match TRBD2. The sequenced sample was central memory CD4+ T cells from blood. This TCR derives from a man younger than 35 in good health. The DNA sequence is as follows: TGTGCCAGCAGCCAACCGGGACTAGCGGGAGTGAATGAGCAGTTCTTC. It specifies CASSQPGLAGVNEQFF.